This entry is about one T cell receptor beta chain. These data come from a study of blood T cell repertoires in COVID-19. Study summary: PBMCs, B-cell-depleted T cells, or T cells provided the cDNA or gDNA that made up the material.

The repertoire was sequenced with immunoSEQ multiplex PCR; TCRdb's copy has only in-frame clones and lacks some. The sample shows more than 90,000 clones, less than 85% of them seen only once. The length of the CDR3 is 13 residues. From germline, CDR1 is LGHDT and CDR2 YNNKEL (reference sequence). The V gene lost 1 base and the J gene lost 7 bases, with 8 bases spanning the gap. The rearrangement links TRBV3-1 (or the pseudogene TRBV3-2) to TRBJ1-5, with D tentatively TRBD1 (5 bases). Sample: peripheral blood. The receptor comes from a woman in her sixties or seventies with active or convalescent COVID-19. CDR3 coding DNA: TGTGCCAGCAGCCAAGTTCCAGGGCAGCCCCAGCATTTT. Amino acid sequence: CASSQVPGQPQHF.